The following is a TCR beta chain sequence with its context. Its antigen remains unidentified. The data originate from a study of T cell repertoires in cytomegalovirus infection. Study background: From public TCR beta signatures came an indication of both CMV infection and matching HLA type. Findings of the study overall: Across the ex vivo response, the dominant clonotypes were HLA-C-restricted CMV-specific TCR beta clonotypes.

This CDR3 is 17 amino acids long. Germline V gene sequence: CDR1 SNHLY, CDR2 FYNNEI. V was cut by 7 bases and J by 0 bases, with 18 bases left in between. TCRdb re-called the reads through MiXCR, storing one row per CDR3 protein. This table holds about 260,000 distinct CDR3 sequences, about an eighth found once. Sequenced input: PBMCs. The chain uses TRBV2 and TRBJ1-4; maybe TRBD1 (6 bases). This TCR came from a human donor in good health (CMV status not recorded). Some clones in this sample may be carry-over from other donors' samples. CDR3 region: CASTIRGWVSTNEKLFF. The CDR3 DNA follows: TGTGCCAGCACTATCAGGGGATGGGTCTCAACTAATGAAAAACTGTTTTTT.